One sample yielded the 23 T cell receptor beta chains listed below, sequenced in a study of identical twins. Via MiXCR, TCRdb re-called the 5' RACE reads, giving one row per CDR3 protein. The sample gives approximately 590,000 distinct CDR3 sequences, roughly 9.5% of which show up once; around 3% is in the top ten. The sample was also reused in another study, on yellow fever vaccine responses in identical twins.

What was sequenced was PBMCs. These receptors were taken from a woman in her late teens or twenties in good health.

This clonotype was recorded at least ten times. This rearrangement joins TRBV10-3 to TRBJ2-7; D is perhaps TRBD1 (5 bases). Germline CDR1 reads ENHRY; CDR2 reads SYGVKD. CDR3 length: 17 amino acids. Trimming pared 3 bases from V and 3 bases from J, leaving 21 bases between. The CDR3 sequence is CAISERGRAASHYEQYF. The CDR3 bases are TGTGCCATCAGTGAAAGGGGAAGAGCCGCGTCCCACTACGAGCAGTACTTC.

The V and J genes are TRBV14 and TRBJ1-1, with TRBD1 as a possible D gene (5 bases). CDR1 SGHDN and CDR2 FVKESK come from the germline V gene. The CDR3 consists of 15 residues. The V end was cut by 0 bases, the J end by 2 bases, with 10 bases between. CDR3 loop: CASSQEGQGNTEAFF. Written as DNA, the CDR3 is TGTGCCAGCAGCCAAGAGGGGCAGGGAAACACTGAAGCTTTCTTT.

This clonotype was picked up many times. The chain recombines TRBV7-2 with TRBJ2-1; no clear D. The CDR3 covers 11 residues. V was clipped by 5 bases and J by 8 bases, with 7 bases between them. The V gene's germline CDR1 is SGHTA and CDR2 FQGNSA. The CDR3 spells CASSPLHEQFF. DNA for the CDR3: TGTGCCAGCAGCCCACTCCATGAGCAGTTCTTC.

The table lists this clonotype with a few counts. In DNA form, the CDR3 reads TGTGCCAGCAGGGACGGGTACTACGAGCAGTACTTC. Translated, it gives CASRDGYYEQYF. The rearrangement joins TRBV2 to TRBJ2-7; no definite D call. V lost 6 bases to trimming and J lost 3 bases, with 9 bases between them. Germline CDR1 is SNHLY and CDR2 is FYNNEI. This CDR3 is built from 12 residues. The whole variable domain, filled in from reference TRBV2 and TRBJ2-7, reads EPEVTQTPSHQVTQMGQEVILRCVPISNHLYFYWYRQILGQKVEFLVSFYNNEISEKSEIFDDQFSVERPDGSNFTLKIRSTKLEDSAMYFCASRDGYYEQYFGPGTRLTVT.

This clonotype was detected many times. The V and J genes are TRBV29-1 and TRBJ2-7; the match to TRBD1 covers 8 bases. The CDR3 is made up of 13 amino acids. The V gene's germline CDR1 is SQVTM and CDR2 ANQGSEA. Trimming cost V 3 bases and J 1 base; bases outside gene matches: 2. CDR3 coding DNA: TGCAGCGTTGAGGACAGGGATTCCTACGAGCAGTACTTC. Translation gives CSVEDRDSYEQYF.

In its sample, this clonotype was seen a few times. The chain combines TRBV20-1 with TRBJ2-2, with 13 bases identical to TRBD2. V shed 0 bases, J shed 6 bases, and the junction held 4 bases outside the gene matches. The CDR3 covers 16 residues. CDR1 DFQATT and CDR2 SNEGSKA come from the germline V gene (reference sequence). The CDR3 coding sequence is TGCAGTGCTAGAGATCGAACTAGCGGGGGGGCCGGGGAGCTGTTTTTT. This sequence encodes CSARDRTSGGAGELFF.

There are many counts of this clonotype. The chain links TRBV6-5 to TRBJ2-2; 9 bases match TRBD1. There are 18 residues in the CDR3. Trimming cost V 6 bases and J 6 bases; bases outside gene matches: 17. From germline, CDR1 is MNHEY and CDR2 SVGAGI. The CDR3 DNA follows: TGTGCCAGCAGCCACTACCTGGGACAGGGATACAGCCCCGGGGAGCTGTTTTTT. This encodes CASSHYLGQGYSPGELFF.

This clonotype was picked up a small number of times. This sequence joins TRBV18 and TRBJ1-1, with D perhaps TRBD1 (5 bases). Trimming removed 2 bases from V and 3 bases from J, with 7 bases in between. This CDR3 is built from 13 residues. Germline CDR1 is KGHSH and CDR2 is LQKENI. This CDR3 is CASSPEGYTEAFF. The CDR3 coding sequence is TGTGCCAGCTCACCAGAGGGGTACACTGAAGCTTTCTTT. Supplemented by reference TRBV18 and TRBJ1-1, the full variable domain reads NAGVMQNPRHLVRRRGQEARLRCSPMKGHSHVYWYRQLPEEGLKFMVYLQKENIIDESGMPKERFSAEFPKEGPSILRIQQVVRGDSAAYFCASSPEGYTEAFFGQGTRLTVV.

This clonotype was recorded a few times. The chain couples TRBV10-2 to TRBJ2-1; perhaps TRBD1 as D (6 bases). The CDR3 is 15 amino acids. The V gene lost 10 bases and the J gene lost 8 bases, with 24 bases spanning the gap. The V gene's germline CDR1 is WSHSY and CDR2 SAAADI. The CDR3 reads CATHYRVDTWDEQFF. The DNA for the CDR3 is TGCGCCACCCATTACAGGGTCGACACCTGGGATGAGCAGTTCTTC.

In its sample, this clonotype was seen a few times. The gene calls are TRBV20-1 and TRBJ2-7, with 9 bases aligning to TRBD2. Germline V lookup: CDR1 DFQATT, CDR2 SNEGSKA (reference sequence). V gave up 5 bases and J gave up 4 bases; unmatched junction bases: 12. This CDR3 is built from 15 residues. Here the CDR3 reads CSAPPSAGGTYEQYF. The CDR3 DNA follows: TGCAGTGCTCCCCCATCAGCGGGAGGTACGTACGAGCAGTACTTC.

In this sample, this clonotype turned up a few times. The V call is TRBV3-1, the J call TRBJ2-5; perhaps TRBD2 as D (6 bases). V lost 6 bases to trimming and J lost 5 bases, with 16 bases between them. The CDR3 sequence is 14 residues long. Looked up from germline, CDR1 is LGHDT and CDR2 is YNNKEL (reference sequence). CDR3: CASSPGLLRETQYF. The CDR3 DNA is TGTGCCAGCAGTCCGGGACTCCTTCGGGAGACCCAGTACTTC.

The table lists this clonotype with a few counts. The gene calls are TRBV7-9 and TRBJ2-3; D may be TRBD1 (6 bases). Germline loops: CDR1 SEHNR, CDR2 FQNEAQ (reference sequence). The CDR3 has 14 amino acids. V lost 5 bases and J lost 6, with 15 bases in between. CDR3 sequence reads: CASSHPWTDDTQYF. Written as DNA, the CDR3 is TGTGCCAGCAGCCACCCCTGGACAGACGATACGCAGTATTTT. The whole variable domain, filled in from reference TRBV7-9 and TRBJ2-3, reads DTGVSQNPRHKITKRGQNVTFRCDPISEHNRLYWYRQTLGQGPEFLTYFQNEAQLEKSRLLSDRFSAERPKGSFSTLEIQRTEQGDSAMYLCASSHPWTDDTQYFGPGTRLTVL.

This clonotype was detected a few times. This chain connects TRBV4-3 to TRBJ2-7; 7 bases are a match to TRBD1. The CDR3 covers 16 residues. Germline V gene lookup returns CDR1 LGHNA and CDR2 YSLEER. The trim removed 0 bases at V and 3 bases at J, leaving 8 bases unmatched. The CDR3 DNA sequence: TGCGCCAGCAGCCAAGATCACAGGGGTCATATCTACGAGCAGTACTTC. Amino acids: CASSQDHRGHIYEQYF.

This clonotype was recorded at least ten times. This chain uses TRBV11-2 with TRBJ2-1; D perhaps matches TRBD2 (6 bases). Germline CDR1 reads SGHAT; CDR2 reads FQNNGV. Trimming pared 0 bases from V and 6 bases from J, leaving 12 bases between. The length of the CDR3 is 15 residues. CDR3 region: CASSLERRAVNEQFF. The CDR3 nucleotides are TGTGCCAGCAGCTTAGAGAGGAGGGCCGTCAATGAGCAGTTCTTC.

This clonotype was found a few times. The chain employs TRBV10-3 and TRBJ2-3; TRBD2 aligns across 7 bases. Germline V gene lookup returns CDR1 ENHRY and CDR2 SYGVKD. J gave up 0 bases and V 4 bases, and 7 bases lay outside the gene matches. The CDR3 totals 16 residues. The CDR3 loop reads CAISGSSGRSTDTQYF. Written as DNA, the CDR3 is TGTGCCATCAGTGGATCTAGCGGAAGAAGCACAGATACGCAGTATTTT.

There are many counts of this clonotype. V usage is TRBV12-3 or TRBV12-4 and J usage is TRBJ2-1, with 7 bases lining up with TRBD1. The trim removed 5 bases at V and 6 bases at J, leaving 10 bases unmatched. The CDR3 is 15 amino acids. CDR3 residues: CASSQRTGTPNEQFF. In nucleotides, the CDR3 is TGTGCCAGCAGTCAACGGACAGGTACCCCCAATGAGCAGTTCTTC.

This clonotype was counted between two and nine times. The chain uses TRBV25-1 and TRBJ2-1; a weak D match, TRBD2 (6 bases). The CDR3 length is 14 residues. The germline CDR1 and CDR2 sequences are MGHDK and SYGVNS. V lost 7 bases and J lost 7, with 17 bases in between. The DNA for the CDR3 is TGTGCCAGCACCGGTAGCGGCCCTAGGAATGAGCAGTTCTTC. This encodes CASTGSGPRNEQFF. Full variable domain (missing parts from reference TRBV25-1 and TRBJ2-1): EADIYQTPRYLVIGTGKKITLECSQTMGHDKMYWYQQDPGMELHLIHYSYGVNSTEKGDLSSESTVSRIRTEHFPLTLESARPSHTSQYLCASTGSGPRNEQFFGPGTRLTVL.

This clonotype was seen only a few times. The chain joins TRBV2 to TRBJ1-5; D gene ambiguous. Germline loops: CDR1 SNHLY, CDR2 FYNNEI. This CDR3 comprises 14 residues. V dropped 1 base and J dropped 0 bases, with 4 bases sitting between them. As DNA, the CDR3 is TGTGCCAGCAGTGAAGGGGTTAGCAATCAGCCCCAGCATTTT. Amino acid sequence: CASSEGVSNQPQHF.

As regards this clonotype: A much bigger clone sits one base away, suggesting this may be a read error. J is TRBJ2-5 and V is TRBV12-3 or TRBV12-4; D is unresolved. There are 13 residues in the CDR3. V shed 2 bases and J shed 5 bases, with 9 bases lying between them. CDR3 DNA: TGTGCCAGCAGTTTAAATGTGGGGGAGACCCAGTACTTC. Translating gives CASSLNVGETQYF.

The rearrangement uses TRBV11-3 and TRBJ2-1; no clear D gene. Germline V gene data show CDR1 as SGHNT and CDR2 as YENEEA. This CDR3 comprises 12 residues. The V end lost 5 bases, the J end lost 8 bases, and 10 bases lay between the germline ends. DNA of the CDR3: TGTGCCAGCAGCCCACGGTTCTATGAGCAGTTCTTC. This sequence encodes CASSPRFYEQFF.

This clonotype was counted only a few times. The chain recombines TRBV29-1 with TRBJ2-3, with 14 bases fitting TRBD2. The V gene's germline CDR1 is SQVTM and CDR2 ANQGSEA. V lost 7 bases to trimming and J lost 7 bases; unmatched junction nucleotides: 10. The length of the CDR3 is 15 residues. The CDR3 region has the DNA TGCAGCGCAGGAGGACTAGCGGGGGGCATGAATACGCAGTATTTT. Its translation: CSAGGLAGGMNTQYF.

Many counts were recorded for this clonotype. The chain carries TRBV9 and TRBJ2-7, with D perhaps being TRBD1 or TRBD2 (5 bases each). From germline, CDR1 is SGDLS and CDR2 YYNGEE. Trimming removed 4 bases at V and 3 bases at J, with 14 bases between. The length of the CDR3 is 14 residues. CDR3 amino acids: CASSPTRGGYEQYF. CDR3 bases: TGTGCCAGCAGCCCAACTCGTGGGGGCTACGAGCAGTACTTC. The whole variable domain, filled in from reference TRBV9 and TRBJ2-7, reads DSGVTQTPKHLITATGQRVTLRCSPRSGDLSVYWYQQSLDQGLQFLIQYYNGEERAKGNILERFSAQQFPDLHSELNLSSLELGDSALYFCASSPTRGGYEQYFGPGTRLTVT.

This clonotype has more than one count but fewer than ten. This chain's CDR3 is CASSEALRGSEQYF. For the CDR3, the DNA is TGTGCCAGCAGTGAAGCGCTTCGAGGATCCGAGCAGTACTTC. The chain combines TRBV2 with TRBJ2-7; no reliable D call. Looked up from germline, CDR1 is SNHLY and CDR2 is FYNNEI. The CDR3 extends over 14 amino acids. V was cut by 0 bases and J by 6 bases, with 12 bases left in between.